Detailed here is one T cell receptor beta chain. These data belong to a study of blood T cell repertoires in COVID-19. Study details: From T cells, B-cell-depleted T cells, or PBMCs came the material, which was cDNA or gDNA.

Per the original methods: Counts of nucleated cells, estimated from reference gene primer amplification, were obtained. Using immunoSEQ multiplex PCR, the repertoire was profiled, and TCRdb retains in-frame clones only, with some absent. V and J calls and clone size are those listed in that table; D and trimming were worked out from the DNA. Of roughly 50,000 clones in the sample, more than 60% are singletons; the top ten hold about 15%. This CDR3 has 17 residues. The V segment lost 4 bases and the J segment 3 bases; nucleotides outside the gene matches: 8. Germline lookup yields CDR1 SGHRS and CDR2 YFSETQ.

V gene TRBV5-1 combines with J gene TRBJ2-4; 12 nucleotides align to TRBD1. The sequenced sample was peripheral blood. The sequence was obtained from a human donor with active or convalescent COVID-19. The donor label of this sample is uncertain. The CDR3 region has the DNA TGCGCCAGCAGCGCCGGGACAGGGGGCGGTGGCAAAAACATTCAGTACTTC. It is translated as CASSAGTGGGGKNIQYF.